This T cell receptor (beta chain) was obtained from a study of blood T cell repertoires in COVID-19. Study-level information: Whether acute or convalescent, the COVID-19 samples came from the United States, Italy and Spain.

Source study methods: Reference gene primer amplification yielded estimated nucleated cell counts. Data came from immunoSEQ multiplex PCR; TCRdb stores just in-frame clones and leaves some out. V and J calls and clone size are copied from that table; D and trimming were computed from the DNA. The sample records some 200,000 clones, around 84% being singletons. The J segment lost 5 bases and the V segment lost 2 bases, leaving 7 bases of the junction unmatched. CDR3 length: 15 amino acids. Germline V CDR1 and CDR2: SGHKS, YYEKEE (reference sequence). Followed over time, Seattle patients had been enrolled while infection was active.

This clonotype originated in a woman older than 75 with COVID-19, enrolled during active disease. Sequencing input: peripheral blood. This chain connects TRBV5-5 to TRBJ2-7; 10 positions match TRBD1. The CDR3 reads CASSFAPGTGDEQYV. CDR3 sequence (DNA): TGTGCCAGCAGCTTCGCCCCCGGGACAGGGGACGAGCAGTACGTC.